The 15 T cell receptor beta chains reported below all come from one sample, sequenced in a study of T cells in Graves' hyperthyroidism and ophthalmopathy. TCR beta CDR3 region amplification was performed from RNA transcripts. An initial round of RT-PCR targeting the TCR CDR3 relied on the HTBI primer set. From the multiplex PCR reads, TCRdb called clonotypes with MiXCR, one entry per CDR3 protein. The table shows 550,000 to 800,000 distinct CDR3 sequences, with around 15% occurring only once. Sequenced: blood. These receptors originate from a man aged 45 to 65 with Graves' hyperthyroidism.

This clonotype was seen more than once but under ten times. The chain recombines TRBV30 with TRBJ1-2; maybe TRBD1 (5 bases). Deletions cut 7 bases from V and 8 bases from J, with 17 bases between. This CDR3 has 12 residues. The germline gives CDR1 GTSNPN, CDR2 SVGIG (reference sequence). The CDR3 bases are TGTGCCTCTCCCCCGGAGGGGAAAGGCTACACCTTC. Translation: CASPPEGKGYTF.

V is TRBV7-2 and J is TRBJ2-4; the D is unclear. V was trimmed by 5 bases and J by 2 bases, leaving 7 bases between them. The CDR3 has 13 amino acids. The germline V gene has CDR1 SGHTA and CDR2 FQGNSA. The CDR3 sequence is CASSPPSKNIQYF. The CDR3 bases are TGTGCCAGCAGCCCCCCCTCCAAAAACATTCAGTACTTC.

This clonotype has at least ten counts. The rearrangement links TRBV7-9 to TRBJ2-7; a weak D match, TRBD2 (5 bases). The V end was cut by 4 bases, the J end by 4 bases, with 14 bases between. The CDR3 is 14 residues long. CDR1 is SEHNR and CDR2 is FQNEAQ in the germline V gene (reference sequence). The CDR3 DNA sequence: TGTGCCAGCAGCTCAAAGAGCGGCGAATACGAGCAGTACTTC. Its protein is CASSSKSGEYEQYF.

This chain links TRBV14 with TRBJ2-3; D is unclear. Trimming removed 0 bases at V and 1 base at J, with 11 bases between. This CDR3 spans 16 amino acids. Germline V gene data show CDR1 as SGHDN and CDR2 as FVKESK. CDR3 DNA sequence: TGTGCCAGCAGCCAAGACGGCAGCTATGGCACAGATACGCAGTATTTT. Translating it yields CASSQDGSYGTDTQYF. Variable domain in full (rest from reference TRBV14 and TRBJ2-3): EAGVTQFPSHSVIEKGQTVTLRCDPISGHDNLYWYRRVMGKEIKFLLHFVKESKQDESGMPNNRFLAERTGGTYSTLKVQPAELEDSGVYFCASSQDGSYGTDTQYFGPGTRLTVL.

This clonotype was seen repeatedly, ten times or more. The genes are TRBV7-9 and TRBJ1-1; tentatively, D is TRBD1 (6 bases). Germline CDR1 is SEHNR and CDR2 is FQNEAQ (reference sequence). The CDR3 length is 16 residues. With 1 base removed from V and 0 bases from J, the gap between germline ends came to 12 bases. The CDR3: CASSLGSGDMNTEAFF. The CDR3 DNA follows: TGTGCCAGCAGCTTAGGTTCCGGGGACATGAACACTGAAGCTTTCTTT.

This clonotype was seen many times. The rearrangement links TRBV20-1 to TRBJ2-1; TRBD2 might be the D (5 bases). Germline V lookup: CDR1 DFQATT, CDR2 SNEGSKA (reference sequence). V was clipped by 5 bases and J by 7 bases, with 15 bases between them. CDR3 length: 13 amino acids. The CDR3 bases are TGCAGTGCTCGTGACCACAGAGGGAATGAGCAGTTCTTC. The encoded protein is CSARDHRGNEQFF.

The sample holds many counts of this clonotype. V is TRBV20-1 and J is TRBJ2-3, with TRBD2 matching 10 bases. This CDR3 is 16 amino acids long. The V gene end was trimmed by 7 bases and the J gene end by 3 bases; junction bases not matched to a gene: 13. Germline V lookup: CDR1 DFQATT, CDR2 SNEGSKA (reference sequence). The CDR3 bases are TGCAGTGTAGAAAAGCGGGAGGGCCGCATGACAGATACGCAGTATTTT. This translates into CSVEKREGRMTDTQYF.

V is TRBV6-5 and J is TRBJ2-2; the D is unclear. V was shortened by 2 bases and J by 4 bases, with 8 bases between the two germline ends. The CDR3 has 14 amino acids. Germline V gives CDR1 MNHEY, CDR2 SVGAGI. Here the CDR3 reads CASSYVAATGELFF. CDR3 in DNA: TGTGCCAGCAGTTACGTGGCCGCCACCGGGGAGCTGTTTTTT.

This clonotype has at least ten counts. The chain links TRBV27 to TRBJ2-7; 10 nucleotides match TRBD2. V dropped 4 bases and J dropped 4; count of bases not matched to a gene: 10. Germline CDR1 and CDR2: MNHEY and SMNVEV (reference sequence). The CDR3 is 16 amino acids. The CDR3 is CASSWGLAGDTYEQYF. CDR3 nucleotides: TGTGCCAGCAGTTGGGGTCTAGCGGGAGACACTTACGAGCAGTACTTC.

This clonotype was seen many times. The chain carries TRBV24-1 and TRBJ2-2; 7 bases agree with TRBD2. Germline V lookup: CDR1 KGHDR, CDR2 SFDVKD. CDR3 length: 15 residues. The junction had 6 bases not matched to a gene; V was cut back by 4 bases and J by 5 bases. The CDR3 sequence: CATSEGGAGTGELFF. The CDR3 DNA sequence: TGTGCCACCAGTGAAGGCGGAGCGGGAACCGGGGAGCTGTTTTTT.

The genes are TRBV5-1 and TRBJ2-1; maybe TRBD2 (5 bases). CDR1 is SGHRS, CDR2 YFSETQ, per germline. With 4 bases removed from V and 15 bases from J, the gap between germline ends came to 29 bases. The CDR3 loop spans 16 amino acids. CDR3 sequence (DNA): TGCGCCAGCAGCATAAACCGGGCCTTACGTCGGGGTAGTGCGTTCTTC. Encoded protein: CASSINRALRRGSAFF.

This chain uses TRBV6-1 with TRBJ1-2, with 9 positions matching TRBD1. The trim removed 5 bases at V and 10 bases at J, leaving 8 bases unmatched. This CDR3 region has 13 residues. Germline CDR1 reads MNHNS; CDR2 reads SASEGT. Here the CDR3 DNA reads TGTGCCAGCAGTACCGGGACAGGGCGAATCTACACCTTC. It codes for CASSTGTGRIYTF.

This clonotype was picked up a small number of times. V is TRBV9 and J is TRBJ1-1, with 10 bases identical to TRBD1. The CDR3 spans 15 residues. Germline V CDR1 and CDR2: SGDLS, YYNGEE. V was clipped by 0 bases and J by 9 bases; unmatched bases: 8. CDR3 residues: CASSVDGTGVLQAFF. CDR3 nucleotide sequence: TGTGCCAGCAGCGTAGATGGGACAGGGGTACTACAAGCTTTCTTT.

The chain links TRBV15 to TRBJ1-5; D ambiguous. V was trimmed by 8 bases and J by 3 bases, leaving 11 bases between them. Germline-derived CDR1 and CDR2 are LNHNV and YYDKDF (reference sequence). The CDR3 is made up of 13 amino acids. The CDR3 loop is CATSDSTNQPQHF. The CDR3, as DNA: TGTGCCACCTCTGATAGTACCAATCAGCCCCAGCATTTT.

This clonotype was recorded many times. The rearrangement links TRBV19 to TRBJ2-7; 10 positions agree with TRBD2. V shed 5 bases and J 2 bases; nucleotides not matched to a gene: 3. CDR1 is LNHDA, CDR2 SQIVND, per germline (reference sequence). The CDR3 is 14 amino acids. CDR3 amino acids: CASSLAGDTYEQYF. For the CDR3, the DNA is TGTGCCAGTAGTCTAGCGGGAGATACCTACGAGCAGTACTTC.